The rows below give T cell receptor beta chains drawn from one sample of a study of OX40 agonist ivuxolimab in advanced cancers. This table comes from immunoSEQ multiplex PCR, and its TCRdb copy is limited to in-frame clones, with some not included. The table shows about 7,800 clones, with around two thirds occurring only once. Source: CD4+ or CD8+ T cells sorted from blood, taken in a trial of the OX40 agonist ivuxolimab. These receptors originate from an adult with an advanced solid tumor such as melanoma, head and neck, liver or kidney cancer. Both conserved end residues are part of each CDR3.

J gene: TRBJ2-2; V gene: TRBV27; CDR3 protein: CASSFGNTGELFF
J gene: TRBJ2-1; V gene: TRBV7-9; CDR3 protein: CAIQRSGGLFF
J gene: TRBJ2-5; V gene: TRBV9; CDR3 protein: CASSALGGETQYF
J gene: TRBJ2-5; V gene: TRBV5-8; CDR3 protein: CASSLGQSGGAVETQYF
J gene: TRBJ2-1; V gene: TRBV9; CDR3 protein: CASTAGLTYNEQFF
J gene: TRBJ1-2; V gene: TRBV6-9; CDR3 protein: CASSENEEPPF
J gene: TRBJ1-2; V gene: TRBV9; CDR3 protein: CASSDHSGTGTYGYTF
J gene: TRBJ2-1; V gene: TRBV6-6; CDR3 protein: CASRGPHNEQFF
J gene: TRBJ2-1; V gene: TRBV4-3; CDR3 protein: CASSQEGEGGYNEQFF
J gene: TRBJ2-7; V gene: TRBV7-9; CDR3 protein: CAGSEDTHEQYF
J gene: TRBJ2-3; V gene: TRBV2; CDR3 protein: CASSERVAGGTDTQYF
J gene: TRBJ1-2; V gene: TRBV6-1; CDR3 protein: CASSALRTGGHPYGYTF
J gene: TRBJ1-5; V gene: TRBV2; CDR3 protein: CASSVEGASNQPQHF
J gene: TRBJ1-3; V gene: TRBV29-1; CDR3 protein: CSVGGDRDGNTIYF
J gene: TRBJ2-1; V gene: TRBV7-6; CDR3 protein: CASSLGAANEQFF
J gene: TRBJ2-3; V gene: TRBV5-1; CDR3 protein: CASSPGTASTDTQYF